Detailed here is one T cell receptor (beta chain). Profiled with immunoSEQ multiplex PCR; TCRdb holds only in-frame clones, not every one. The table has some 410,000 clones, approximately 90% seen once. These data come from a study of blood T cell repertoires in COVID-19. This CDR3 spans 13 amino acids. Trimming stripped 4 bases from V and 4 bases from J, with 10 bases between. The V gene's germline CDR1 is SEHNR and CDR2 FQNEAQ (reference sequence). The clonotype was recovered from a woman between 25 and 40 years old with acute COVID-19. Sequenced: PBMCs or T cells enriched from blood (not recorded which). This chain joins TRBV7-9 and TRBJ1-2; D call uncertain. CDR3 amino acids: CASSSGIVYGYTF. The CDR3 DNA reads as TGTGCCAGCAGCTCGGGAATAGTCTATGGCTACACCTTC.